The next 20 T cell receptor beta chains were all read from a single sample in a study of regulatory T cells in long-lasting Graves disease (dated by TCRdb to the early 2020s). The method behind the library was multiplex PCR. The sample was run on an Illumina HiSeq 4000. CDR3 regions were amplified by Arm-PCR with iRepertoire HTBI primers to construct TCR beta libraries. The public reads were reprocessed in TCRdb via fastp at Q25 and MiXCR, keeping in-frame beta chains. For every CDR3 protein sequence, its rows merge into one entry that carries the most common genes and DNA. Here the sample has about 300,000 distinct CDR3 sequences; under 25% occur a single time. Roughly three fifths of the sample lies in the top ten. The time point label, as the study defines it: persistent/refractory GD, antithyroid drugs over 5 years with positive TRAb. For both TCR sequencing and RNA sequencing, RNA was extracted from PBMCs in TRIzol.

Specimen: peripheral blood mononuclear cells (PBMCs), collected when the disease was refractory, from a patient treated with antithyroid drugs. The receptor source for this set is a female donor with Graves disease.

In its sample, this clonotype was seen many times. The chain is built from TRBV28 and TRBJ2-5; 11 bases match TRBD2. Losses at the gene ends were 7 bases for V and 2 bases for J; bases not matched to a gene: 3. CDR3 length: 14 amino acids. Germline V gives CDR1 MDHEN, CDR2 SYDVKM. This chain's CDR3 is CASTGTSGQETQYF. The CDR3 nucleotides are TGTGCCAGCACCGGGACTAGCGGACAAGAGACCCAGTACTTC. The whole variable domain, filled in from reference TRBV28 and TRBJ2-5, reads DVKVTQSSRYLVKRTGEKVFLECVQDMDHENMFWYRQDPGLGLRLIYFSYDVKMKEKGDIPEGYSVSREKKERFSLILESASTNQTSMYLCASTGTSGQETQYFGPGTRLLVL.

The genes are TRBV20-1 and TRBJ1-1; 7 bases are a match to TRBD1. This CDR3 is 14 amino acids long. The J segment lost 5 bases and the V segment lost 4 bases, leaving 10 bases of the junction unmatched. Germline V gene data show CDR1 as DFQATT and CDR2 as SNEGSKA (reference sequence). The CDR3, as DNA: TGCAGTGCTAAAATTACAGGGGTATGGACTGAAGCTTTCTTT. It translates to CSAKITGVWTEAFF.

The rearrangement joins TRBV10-2 to TRBJ2-2; perhaps TRBD2 as D (6 bases). Germline-derived CDR1 and CDR2 are WSHSY and SAAADI. V was pared by 8 bases and J by 3 bases, with 16 bases between. The CDR3 consists of 15 residues. The CDR3 region has the DNA TGCGCCAGCGGGGCGGCGGGAATCGACACCGGGGAGCTGTTTTTT. It encodes CASGAAGIDTGELFF.

The V call is TRBV13, the J call TRBJ2-2, with 10 bases matching TRBD1. V shed 5 bases, J shed 5 bases, and the junction held 5 bases outside the gene matches. This CDR3 spans 15 amino acids. The V gene's germline CDR1 is PRHDT and CDR2 FYEKMQ (reference sequence). CDR3 residues: CASSPWTGGTGELFF. DNA for the CDR3: TGTGCCAGCAGCCCCTGGACAGGGGGGACCGGGGAGCTGTTTTTT.

This clonotype was observed many times. CDR3: CASSQEGTRGNEQYF. The CDR3, as DNA: TGTGCCAGCAGCCAAGAGGGCACTCGTGGGAACGAGCAGTACTTC. The gene calls are TRBV3-1 and TRBJ2-7, with no clear D. CDR1 LGHDT and CDR2 YNNKEL come from the germline V gene (reference sequence). V shed 0 bases and J shed 5 bases, with 14 bases lying between them. The CDR3 has 15 amino acids.

This clonotype was counted many times. The chain recombines TRBV30 with TRBJ1-6; 7 bases align to TRBD1. In germline, CDR1 is GTSNPN, CDR2 SVGIG (reference sequence). The CDR3 covers 15 residues. Trimming at V came to 1 base and at J to 1 base, leaving 1 base not matched to a gene. This chain's CDR3 is CAWSGQGSYNSPLHF. Written as DNA, the CDR3 is TGTGCCTGGAGTGGACAGGGATCCTATAATTCACCCCTCCACTTT.

This clonotype showed up many times. The chain joins TRBV11-2 to TRBJ2-5, with unresolved D. Between the trimmed V and J ends, which lost 5 bases and 5 bases, there was a span of 15 bases. Looked up from germline, CDR1 is SGHAT and CDR2 is FQNNGV. The length of the CDR3 is 14 residues. CDR3 sequence: CASSPWVGEETQYF. The CDR3 bases are TGTGCCAGCAGCCCTTGGGTCGGAGAGGAGACCCAGTACTTC.

Many counts were recorded for this clonotype. The gene calls are TRBV12-5 and TRBJ2-7; 10 positions match TRBD2. Germline V gene data show CDR1 as LGHNT and CDR2 as FRNRAP. The trim removed 3 bases at V and 4 bases at J, leaving 9 bases unmatched. The CDR3 has 16 residues. The CDR3 loop is CASGFLSGRQGYEQYF. CDR3 nucleotide sequence: TGTGCTAGTGGTTTCCTTAGCGGGAGGCAGGGGTACGAGCAGTACTTC.

This clonotype was picked up many times. V gene TRBV6-1 combines with J gene TRBJ2-7, with 8 positions matching TRBD1. This CDR3 region has 16 residues. The V segment lost 6 bases and the J segment 6 bases; nucleotides outside the gene matches: 16. Looked up from germline, CDR1 is MNHNS and CDR2 is SASEGT. DNA of the CDR3: TGTGCCAGCAGCCGCATACCCGGACAGGGAGGAGGCGAGCAGTACTTC. Translation gives CASSRIPGQGGGEQYF.

J is TRBJ2-5 and V is TRBV7-2; D is unresolved. The ends were cut back, 3 bases at V and 1 base at J, with 9 bases in the middle. The CDR3 contains 14 residues. Germline values: CDR1 SGHTA, CDR2 FQGNSA. Written as DNA, the CDR3 is TGTGCCAGCAGCTTTGGACGTTTCCAAGAGACCCAGTACTTC. This sequence encodes CASSFGRFQETQYF.

This clonotype occurred many times. The chain carries TRBV6-5 and TRBJ1-2; D possibly corresponds to TRBD1 (5 bases). Trimming took off 1 base at V and 4 bases at J, with 19 bases between the two ends. Germline V CDR1 and CDR2: MNHEY, SVGAGI. The CDR3 spans 17 residues. The CDR3 region is CASSYYGQGSGSYGYTF. CDR3 coding DNA: TGTGCCAGCAGTTACTATGGGCAGGGCAGCGGTAGCTATGGCTACACCTTC.

This clonotype occurred many times. DNA for the CDR3: TGTGCCTGGAGTGTATACCGGGCCGGGGAGACCCAGTACTTC. Translating gives CAWSVYRAGETQYF. V usage is TRBV30 and J usage is TRBJ2-5, with D unclear. The V and J ends lost 0 bases and 5 bases respectively, with 13 bases between them. The CDR3 runs 14 residues. Germline CDR1 and CDR2: GTSNPN and SVGIG (reference sequence).

This clonotype was picked up many times. J is TRBJ2-5 and V is TRBV7-8; D not resolved. Trimming took off 0 bases at V and 4 bases at J, with 9 bases between the two ends. In germline, CDR1 is SGHVS, CDR2 FQNEAQ. This CDR3 has 14 amino acids. The CDR3 sequence: CASSLARYGETQYF. In DNA form, the CDR3 reads TGTGCCAGCAGCTTAGCGCGTTACGGAGAGACCCAGTACTTC.

Worth noting for this clonotype: Possible read error: a much larger clone is one base away. This sequence joins TRBV7-9 and TRBJ2-7, with D uncertain. The CDR3 contains 15 residues. Between the trimmed V and J ends, which lost 5 bases and 4 bases, there was a span of 18 bases. Germline V gene lookup returns CDR1 SEHNR and CDR2 FQNEAQ (reference sequence). CDR3 sequence reads: CASSLTEILNYEQYF. DNA of the CDR3: TGTGCCAGCAGCCTGACTGAAATCTTGAATTACGAGCAGTACTTC.

There are a few counts of this clonotype. The junction and the germline gene differ at one end; a read error may be behind it. The DNA of the CDR3 is TGTGCCAGCCAGGACCGGGCGAACTACGAGCAGTGCTTC. Translation gives CASQDRANYEQCF. The chain carries TRBV6-1 and TRBJ2-7, with unresolved D. The CDR3 contains 13 residues. The germline V gene has CDR1 MNHNS and CDR2 SASEGT.

V is TRBV5-1 and J is TRBJ2-2, with TRBD1 matching 8 bases. The CDR3 sequence is 16 residues long. Germline V CDR1 and CDR2: SGHRS, YFSETQ. Trimming cost V 3 bases and J 2 bases; bases outside gene matches: 6. The DNA of the CDR3 is TGCGCCAGCAGCTGGACACCAGGGGGCAACACCGGGGAGCTGTTTTTT. It is translated as CASSWTPGGNTGELFF.

The chain is built from TRBV29-1 and TRBJ1-4; D not certain. CDR3 length: 13 amino acids. Per germline, CDR1 SQVTM and CDR2 ANQGSEA. Trimming took off 4 bases at V and 5 bases at J, with 11 bases between the two ends. CDR3 DNA sequence: TGCAGCGTTGGCTCCGTCAGGAATGAAAAACTGTTTTTT. Amino acids: CSVGSVRNEKLFF.

The table lists this clonotype with many counts. This chain connects TRBV28 to TRBJ1-1; no clear D gene. CDR1 and CDR2 from the germline V gene are MDHEN and SYDVKM. Trimming shortened V by 2 bases and J by 6 bases, and 13 bases separated the two germline ends. The CDR3 contains 14 residues. The CDR3 spells CASSLTRAVSEAFF. The CDR3 DNA reads as TGTGCCAGCAGTTTAACTCGGGCGGTTTCTGAAGCTTTCTTT.

V usage is TRBV4-1 and J usage is TRBJ1-5, with D unclear. CDR1 and CDR2 (germline): MGHRA, YSYEKL. There are 15 residues in the CDR3. The germline V and J ends were trimmed by 4 bases and 4 bases, with 14 bases remaining between them. The CDR3 reads CASSRGATGNQPQHF. The CDR3 bases are TGCGCCAGCAGCCGAGGAGCTACGGGGAATCAGCCCCAGCATTTT.

In DNA, the CDR3 is TGTGCCAGCAGAGGGTCCGGGAACATTCAGTACTTC. Amino acids: CASRGSGNIQYF. The chain recombines TRBV2 with TRBJ2-4; unclear D gene. Trimming stripped 6 bases from V and 7 bases from J, with 10 bases between. CDR1 and CDR2 from the germline V gene are SNHLY and FYNNEI. The CDR3 contains 12 residues.